The sequence of this T cell receptor (beta chain) was determined in a study of CD8+CD57+ T cells in acquired aplastic anemia. According to the study, genomic DNA was the template for TCR beta VDJ and CDR3 profiling. TCRdb analysed the reads with MiXCR anew, one entry per CDR3 protein. The sample contains roughly 190,000 distinct CDR3 sequences, less than 65% of which appear only once. A note on this clonotype: Its specificity is unknown.

Study findings and constraints: Common to patients and controls were roughly 30 CD8+ CDR3 sequences.

There are 16 residues in the CDR3. Germline V lookup: CDR1 SGHRS, CDR2 YFSETQ. With V trimmed by 1 base and J by 3 bases, 3 bases remained unmatched. The receptor's source is a human donor in good health, serving as a control. V is TRBV5-1 and J is TRBJ2-1, with TRBD2 matching 11 bases. Sequencing was performed on sorted CD4+, CD8+, or CD8+CD57+ T cells (not recorded which) from PBMCs. The CDR3 is CASSLSLAGGYNEQFF. CDR3 DNA: TGCGCCAGCAGCTTGTCTCTAGCGGGGGGCTACAATGAGCAGTTCTTC.